The entry below gives a single T cell receptor beta chain sequence along with its context. Negative isolation was used for CD8+ and CD4+ T cells, and FACS enrichment was applied to TEMRA cells. With random hexamers, roughly 0.45 to 1 ug RNA was reverse transcribed. Using its own MiXCR run on the immunoSEQ multiplex PCR reads, TCRdb lists one record per CDR3 protein. Of approximately 25,000 distinct CDR3 sequences listed, around 93% are singletons. This entry is derived from a study of CD8 T cells in Susac syndrome. CDR1 and CDR2 from the germline V gene are MDHEN and SYDVKM. CDR3 length: 16 residues. The trim removed 4 bases at V and 4 bases at J, leaving 7 bases unmatched.

This chain links TRBV28 with TRBJ1-6, with 7 bases that match TRBD1. The receptor comes from a human donor with Susac syndrome. The specimen was CD8+ T cells from PBMCs. The CDR3 sequence is CASSSLLTGYNSPLHF. The CDR3 coding sequence is TGTGCCAGCAGTTCCCTACTGACAGGGTATAATTCACCCCTCCACTTT.